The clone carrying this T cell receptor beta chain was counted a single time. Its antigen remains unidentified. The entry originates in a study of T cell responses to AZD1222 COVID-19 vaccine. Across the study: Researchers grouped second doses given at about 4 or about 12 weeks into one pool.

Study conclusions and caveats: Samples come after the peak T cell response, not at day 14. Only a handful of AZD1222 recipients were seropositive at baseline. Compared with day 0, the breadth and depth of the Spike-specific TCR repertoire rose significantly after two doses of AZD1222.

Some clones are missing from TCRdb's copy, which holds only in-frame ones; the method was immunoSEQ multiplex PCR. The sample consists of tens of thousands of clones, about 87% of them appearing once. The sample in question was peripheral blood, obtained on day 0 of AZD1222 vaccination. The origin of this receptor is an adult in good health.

The DNA for the CDR3 is TGTGCCTGGAACAGGGGAAGCAATCAGCCCCAGCATTTT. This sequence encodes CAWNRGSNQPQHF. This chain connects TRBV30 to TRBJ1-5; 7 positions match TRBD1. Germline V gene data show CDR1 as GTSNPN and CDR2 as SVGIG (reference sequence). CDR3 length: 13 residues. Germline trimming cut 4 bases from V and 1 base from J; bases unmatched to any gene: 1.